This TCR beta chain was profiled in a study of blood T cell repertoires in COVID-19. Trimming took 7 bases from V and 5 from J, leaving 14 bases between them. This CDR3 spans 13 amino acids. CDR1 is LNHDA, CDR2 SQIVND, per germline (reference sequence). Assay used: immunoSEQ multiplex PCR; TCRdb lists only in-frame clones, some missing. This sample has some 250,000 clones, with around 90% found just once. The sequence was collected from a woman aged 25 to 39 with acute or convalescent COVID-19. This chain joins TRBV19 and TRBJ2-5; the D is unclear. The sequenced sample was peripheral blood. The CDR3: CASTPGVGETQYF. The CDR3 coding sequence is TGTGCCAGTACCCCGGGTGTCGGGGAGACCCAGTACTTC.